The clone carrying this T cell receptor (beta chain) was seen more than once but under ten times. Time point reported: blood 2 weeks post-SBRT. Regarding treatment: 15 Gy SBRT to primary tumor, nephrectomy 4 weeks later. Germline values: CDR1 SGHRS, CDR2 YFSETQ. V was pared by 0 bases and J by 3 bases, with 18 bases between. The CDR3 contains 17 residues. TCRdb keeps only in-frame clones here, not all; method: immunoSEQ multiplex PCR. The data show 70,000 or so clones, about 80% seen once. This record belongs to a study of radiation and T cells in renal cell carcinoma. The source was blood, collected from a patient whose treatment included radiotherapy and nephrectomy. The sequence derives from a man in his sixties with renal cell carcinoma. The chain joins TRBV5-1 to TRBJ1-1; possible D gene TRBD1, 5 bases. The CDR3 here is CASSLDTLPWGDTEAFF. CDR3 coding DNA: TGCGCCAGCAGCTTGGATACACTTCCTTGGGGGGACACTGAAGCTTTCTTT.